These 19 T cell receptor beta chains came from one sample sequenced in a study of T cells after yellow fever vaccination. Using its own MiXCR run on the 5' RACE reads, TCRdb lists one record per CDR3 protein. The sample has 100,000 to 150,000 distinct CDR3 sequences, about 8.8% seen once. The sample consisted of CD8+ T cells sorted from PBMCs, taken on the day of the yellow fever booster vaccination. These receptors all stem from a man younger than 35 who received the YFV17D yellow fever vaccine.

This clonotype was detected a few times. The J gene is TRBJ2-5, the V gene TRBV29-1, with D maybe TRBD1 (6 bases). Germline V gene sequence: CDR1 SQVTM, CDR2 ANQGSEA. V dropped 3 bases and J dropped 2 bases, with 13 bases sitting between them. The length of the CDR3 is 14 residues. This CDR3 reads CSVDRQGLQETQYF. In DNA, the CDR3 is TGCAGCGTTGATAGGCAGGGGTTACAAGAGACCCAGTACTTC.

The chain combines TRBV6-2 or TRBV6-3 with TRBJ2-3; D unclear. Trimming removed 8 bases from V and 2 bases from J, with 11 bases in between. Per the germline V gene, CDR1 is MNHEY and CDR2 is SVGEGT. The CDR3 is 13 amino acids. The CDR3 nucleotides read TGTGCCAGCGGTTCGCGGTTCACAGATACGCAGTATTTT. This translates into CASGSRFTDTQYF.

Only a few counts were recorded for this clonotype. The V gene is TRBV7-9, the J gene TRBJ2-2; possible D gene TRBD1, 5 bases. This CDR3 region has 13 residues. In germline, CDR1 is SEHNR, CDR2 FQNEAQ (reference sequence). Trimming removed 5 bases from V and 6 bases from J, with 10 bases in between. The CDR3 DNA is TGTGCCAGCAGCCAGACAGCCTCCGGGGAGCTGTTTTTT. Translated, it gives CASSQTASGELFF.

This chain uses TRBV6-5 with TRBJ2-3, with D perhaps matching TRBD2 (6 bases). This CDR3 region has 14 residues. Germline CDR1 reads MNHEY; CDR2 reads SVGAGI. Trimming took 1 base from V and 4 from J, leaving 9 bases between them. The CDR3: CASSYWIAADTQYF. DNA of the CDR3: TGTGCCAGCAGTTACTGGATAGCGGCAGATACGCAGTATTTT.

The genes are TRBV12-3 or TRBV12-4 and TRBJ2-2, with D unclear. V was cut by 1 base and J by 6 bases, with 15 bases left in between. This CDR3 region has 16 residues. CDR3 sequence: CASSLVVLPLAGELFF. The CDR3 DNA is TGTGCCAGCAGTTTAGTTGTCCTCCCCCTCGCCGGGGAGCTGTTTTTT.

This clonotype was counted between two and nine times. This chain uses TRBV5-1 with TRBJ2-7; D is undetermined. Germline loops: CDR1 SGHRS, CDR2 YFSETQ. The germline V and J ends were trimmed by 4 bases and 3 bases, with 14 bases remaining between them. The CDR3 sequence is 14 residues long. This CDR3 is CASSERSGFYEQYF. CDR3 in DNA: TGCGCCAGCAGCGAGCGATCCGGATTCTACGAGCAGTACTTC.

This chain joins TRBV5-6 and TRBJ1-1, with 10 bases identical to TRBD1. The CDR3 runs to 15 residues. CDR1 and CDR2 from the germline V gene are SGHDT and YYEEEE. Trimming removed 4 bases from V and 0 bases from J; junction bases left unmatched: 3. The CDR3 here is CASSGTGALNTEAFF. Written as DNA, the CDR3 is TGTGCCAGCAGCGGGACAGGGGCCTTGAACACTGAAGCTTTCTTT.

This clonotype was counted only a few times. The rearrangement links TRBV5-5 to TRBJ2-7; no definite D call. The CDR3 runs to 11 residues. V lost 0 bases and J lost 5, with 3 bases in between. Germline V gives CDR1 SGHKS, CDR2 YYEKEE (reference sequence). The CDR3 region is CASSLEDEQYV. CDR3 nucleotides: TGTGCCAGCAGCTTGGAGGACGAGCAGTACGTC.

The chain carries TRBV5-1 and TRBJ1-1; D gene unclear. The germline V gene encodes CDR1 SGHRS and CDR2 YFSETQ. V was trimmed by 3 bases and J by 1 base, leaving 10 bases between them. This CDR3 spans 14 amino acids. The CDR3, as DNA: TGCGCCAGCAGCTCCCCAGGAAGGAACACTGAAGCTTTCTTT. It is translated as CASSSPGRNTEAFF.

This clonotype was picked up a small number of times. The V gene is TRBV10-3, the J gene TRBJ2-2; D is uncertain. This CDR3 is built from 13 residues. With 2 bases removed from V and 3 bases from J, the gap between germline ends came to 4 bases. Germline CDR1 is ENHRY and CDR2 is SYGVKD. The CDR3 nucleotides read TGTGCCATCAGTGAGCCCTACACCGGGGAGCTGTTTTTT. Protein: CAISEPYTGELFF.

The chain uses TRBV6-5 and TRBJ1-2, with a possible D match to TRBD1 (5 bases). The V gene's germline CDR1 is MNHEY and CDR2 SVGAGI. The CDR3 runs to 13 residues. V shed 6 bases and J shed 3 bases, with 11 bases lying between them. The CDR3 region is CASRSGPYYGYTF. CDR3 coding DNA: TGTGCCAGCAGGTCGGGACCCTACTATGGCTACACCTTC.

The chain links TRBV7-9 to TRBJ2-2; D is perhaps TRBD1 (5 bases). Germline assignment: CDR1 SEHNR and CDR2 FQNEAQ (reference sequence). The V end lost 4 bases, the J end lost 0 bases, and 9 bases lay between the germline ends. The CDR3 is 15 amino acids. The CDR3 coding sequence is TGTGCCAGCAGCTCCCCGACAGCGAACACCGGGGAGCTGTTTTTT. Protein sequence: CASSSPTANTGELFF.

The chain's CDR3 is CASSYTGQGSAEAFF. The DNA for the CDR3 is TGTGCCAGCAGTTACACGGGACAGGGGAGCGCTGAAGCTTTCTTT. The rearrangement joins TRBV6-2 or TRBV6-3 to TRBJ1-1; 10 bases line up with TRBD1. CDR1 is MNHEY and CDR2 is SVGEGT in the germline V gene. This CDR3 region has 15 residues. J gave up 6 bases and V 2 bases, and 6 bases lay outside the gene matches.

This clonotype occurred many times. The rearrangement joins TRBV7-8 to TRBJ2-1; D may match TRBD1 or TRBD2 (5 bases each). Looked up from germline, CDR1 is SGHVS and CDR2 is FQNEAQ. This CDR3 has 15 amino acids. V lost 4 bases and J lost 1, with 11 bases in between. The CDR3 DNA is TGTGCCAGCAGCTCCCCTGGGGGATCCTACAATGAGCAGTTCTTC. Translated: CASSSPGGSYNEQFF.

The DNA for the CDR3 is TGTGCCAGCACCCTTGGTGTGGAGACCCAGTACTTC. Translating it yields CASTLGVETQYF. This sequence joins TRBV12-3 or TRBV12-4 and TRBJ2-5; D remains unclear. V was pared by 7 bases and J by 5 bases, with 11 bases between. This CDR3 has 12 amino acids.

This clonotype occurred many times. The chain joins TRBV12-3 or TRBV12-4 to TRBJ1-1; D gene ambiguous. This CDR3 spans 14 amino acids. V was pared by 4 bases and J by 0 bases, with 9 bases between. The CDR3 nucleotides are TGTGCCAGCAGTTCCGGGCTCCTGAACACTGAAGCTTTCTTT. As protein: CASSSGLLNTEAFF.

The sample holds a few counts of this clonotype. V is TRBV7-8 and J is TRBJ2-5; TRBD1 matches 7 bases. After removal of 5 bases from V and 5 bases from J, the junction contained 8 bases not matched to a gene. This CDR3 is built from 14 residues. Germline V lookup: CDR1 SGHVS, CDR2 FQNEAQ. CDR3 region: CASSPRGLGETQYF. In DNA form, the CDR3 reads TGTGCCAGCAGCCCAAGGGGGCTCGGGGAGACCCAGTACTTC. Variable domain in full (rest from reference TRBV7-8 and TRBJ2-5): GAGVSQSPRYKVAKRGQDVALRCDPISGHVSLFWYQQALGQGPEFLTYFQNEAQLDKSGLPSDRFFAERPEGSVSTLKIQRTQQEDSAVYLCASSPRGLGETQYFGPGTRLLVL.

This clonotype was seen more than once but under ten times. CDR3 nucleotides: TGCGCCAGCAGCTTGGTTACCGGCGCCTACGAGCAGTACTTC. It codes for CASSLVTGAYEQYF. The gene calls are TRBV5-1 and TRBJ2-7; D is uncertain. Trimming took off 0 bases at V and 2 bases at J, with 9 bases between the two ends. There are 14 residues in the CDR3. In germline, CDR1 is SGHRS, CDR2 YFSETQ.

The gene calls are TRBV5-5 and TRBJ2-1; D is possibly TRBD1 or TRBD2 (5 bases each). The CDR3 contains 15 residues. V was trimmed by 5 bases and J by 7 bases, leaving 19 bases between them. Germline assignment: CDR1 SGHKS and CDR2 YYEKEE (reference sequence). CDR3 loop: CASRSGTPVWNEQFF. CDR3 nucleotide sequence: TGTGCCAGCAGGTCCGGGACCCCCGTTTGGAATGAGCAGTTCTTC.